This T cell receptor beta chain originates from a study of technical replicates of blood from a handful of donors. V lost 5 bases, J lost 5 bases, and 12 bases lay in between. Germline-derived CDR1 and CDR2 are MNHNS and SASEGT. The CDR3 is 14 residues long. TCRdb's copy holds only in-frame clones and misses some; the assay was immunoSEQ multiplex PCR. The sample lists 100,000 or so clones; about 96% were seen once. V gene TRBV6-1 combines with J gene TRBJ2-2; D is unresolved. The material sequenced was T cells isolated from PBMCs. The origin of this receptor is a human donor in good health. DNA of the CDR3: TGTGCCAGCAGTCCCCGGGTAAAGACCGGGGAGCTGTTTTTT. Translated: CASSPRVKTGELFF.